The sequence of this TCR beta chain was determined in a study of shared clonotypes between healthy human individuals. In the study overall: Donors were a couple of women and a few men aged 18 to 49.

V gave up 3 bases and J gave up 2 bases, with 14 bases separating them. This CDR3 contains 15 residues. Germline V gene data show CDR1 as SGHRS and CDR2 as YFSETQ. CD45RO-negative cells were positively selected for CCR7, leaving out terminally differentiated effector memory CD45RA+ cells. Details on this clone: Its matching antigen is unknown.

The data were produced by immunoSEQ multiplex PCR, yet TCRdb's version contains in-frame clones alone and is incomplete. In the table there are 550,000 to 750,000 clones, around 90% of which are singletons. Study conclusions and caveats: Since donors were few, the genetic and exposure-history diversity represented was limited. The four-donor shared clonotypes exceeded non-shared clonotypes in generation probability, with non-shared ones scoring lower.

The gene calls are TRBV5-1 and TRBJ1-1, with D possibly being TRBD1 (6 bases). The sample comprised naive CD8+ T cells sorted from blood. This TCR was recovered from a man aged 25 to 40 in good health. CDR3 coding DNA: TGCGCCAGCAGCTCCCTGACAGGTAAAAACACTGAAGCTTTCTTT. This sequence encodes CASSSLTGKNTEAFF.